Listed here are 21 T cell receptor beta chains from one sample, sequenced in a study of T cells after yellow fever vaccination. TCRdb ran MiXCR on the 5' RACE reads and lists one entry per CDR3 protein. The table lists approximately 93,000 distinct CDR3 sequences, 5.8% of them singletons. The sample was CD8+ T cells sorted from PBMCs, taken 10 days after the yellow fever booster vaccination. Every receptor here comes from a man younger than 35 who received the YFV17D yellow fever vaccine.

The CDR3 loop is CASRFTYSNQPQHF. The CDR3 DNA follows: TGTGCCAGCAGGTTCACGTATAGCAATCAGCCCCAGCATTTT. J is TRBJ1-5 and V is TRBV7-9; no reliable D call. The length of the CDR3 is 14 residues. V lost 6 bases to trimming and J lost 0 bases, with 9 bases between them. Germline loops: CDR1 SEHNR, CDR2 FQNEAQ (reference sequence).

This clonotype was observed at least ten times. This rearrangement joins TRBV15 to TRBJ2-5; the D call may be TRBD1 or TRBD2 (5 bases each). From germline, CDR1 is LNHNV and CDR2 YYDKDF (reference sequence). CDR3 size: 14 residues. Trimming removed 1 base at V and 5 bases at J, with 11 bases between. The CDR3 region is CATSRGGTGETQYF. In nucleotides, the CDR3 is TGTGCCACCAGCAGAGGAGGGACCGGGGAGACCCAGTACTTC.

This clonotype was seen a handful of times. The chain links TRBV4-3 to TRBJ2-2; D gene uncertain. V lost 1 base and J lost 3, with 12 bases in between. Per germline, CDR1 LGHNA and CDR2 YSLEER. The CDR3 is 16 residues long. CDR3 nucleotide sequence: TGCGCCAGCAGCCAAGTCCTGGGGTCGGACACCGGGGAGCTGTTTTTT. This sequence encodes CASSQVLGSDTGELFF.

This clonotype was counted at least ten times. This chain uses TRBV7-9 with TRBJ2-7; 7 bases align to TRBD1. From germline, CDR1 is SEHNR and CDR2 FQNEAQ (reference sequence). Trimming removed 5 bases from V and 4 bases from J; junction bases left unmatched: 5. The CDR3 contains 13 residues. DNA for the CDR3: TGTGCCAGCAGCCACAGGGGCGGTTACGAGCAGTACTTC. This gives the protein CASSHRGGYEQYF. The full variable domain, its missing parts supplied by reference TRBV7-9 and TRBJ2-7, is DTGVSQNPRHKITKRGQNVTFRCDPISEHNRLYWYRQTLGQGPEFLTYFQNEAQLEKSRLLSDRFSAERPKGSFSTLEIQRTEQGDSAMYLCASSHRGGYEQYFGPGTRLTVT.

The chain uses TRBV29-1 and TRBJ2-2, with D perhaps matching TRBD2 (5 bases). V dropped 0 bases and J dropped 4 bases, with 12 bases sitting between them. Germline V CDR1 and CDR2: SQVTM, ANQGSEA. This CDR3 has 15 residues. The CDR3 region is CSVEERGSGTGELFF. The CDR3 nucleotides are TGCAGCGTTGAAGAGCGAGGGTCCGGCACCGGGGAGCTGTTTTTT.

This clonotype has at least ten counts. This CDR3 is CSVEWAPGLAGDYVETQYF. The CDR3 coding sequence is TGCAGCGTTGAATGGGCACCGGGACTAGCGGGCGATTACGTGGAGACCCAGTACTTC. V gene TRBV29-1 combines with J gene TRBJ2-5, with 12 bases fitting TRBD2. The CDR3 runs to 19 residues. The germline CDR1 and CDR2 sequences are SQVTM and ANQGSEA. V dropped 2 bases and J dropped 5; count of bases not matched to a gene: 18.

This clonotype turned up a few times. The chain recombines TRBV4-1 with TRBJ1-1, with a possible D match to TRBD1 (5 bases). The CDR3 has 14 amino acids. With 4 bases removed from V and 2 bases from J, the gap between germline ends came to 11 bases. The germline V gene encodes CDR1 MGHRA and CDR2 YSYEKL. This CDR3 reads CASSRTTENTEAFF. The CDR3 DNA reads TGCGCCAGCAGCCGAACGACAGAAAACACTGAAGCTTTCTTT.

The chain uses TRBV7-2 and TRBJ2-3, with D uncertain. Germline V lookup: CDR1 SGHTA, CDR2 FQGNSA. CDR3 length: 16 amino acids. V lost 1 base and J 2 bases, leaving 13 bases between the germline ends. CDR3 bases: TGTGCCAGCAGCTTAGAGGTTGCAACCTACACAGATACGCAGTATTTT. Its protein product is CASSLEVATYTDTQYF.

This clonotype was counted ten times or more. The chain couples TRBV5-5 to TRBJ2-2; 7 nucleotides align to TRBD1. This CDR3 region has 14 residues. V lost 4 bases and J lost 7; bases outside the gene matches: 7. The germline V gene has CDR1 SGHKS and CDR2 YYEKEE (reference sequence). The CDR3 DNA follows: TGTGCCAGCAGCCACGACAGGGCCGGCGGGGAGCTGTTTTTT. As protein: CASSHDRAGGELFF.

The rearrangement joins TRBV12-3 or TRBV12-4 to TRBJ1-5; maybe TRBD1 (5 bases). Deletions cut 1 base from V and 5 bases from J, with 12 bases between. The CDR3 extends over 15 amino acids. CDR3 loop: CASSLGTPNDQPQHF. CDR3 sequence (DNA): TGTGCCAGCAGTTTAGGGACACCAAACGATCAGCCCCAGCATTTT.

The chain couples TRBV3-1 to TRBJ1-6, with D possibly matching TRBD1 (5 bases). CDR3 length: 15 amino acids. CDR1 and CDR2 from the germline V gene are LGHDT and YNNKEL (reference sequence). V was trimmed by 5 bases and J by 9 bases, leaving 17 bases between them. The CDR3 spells CASSTETSGGSPLHF. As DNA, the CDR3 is TGTGCCAGCAGCACGGAAACTTCTGGGGGTTCACCCCTCCACTTT.

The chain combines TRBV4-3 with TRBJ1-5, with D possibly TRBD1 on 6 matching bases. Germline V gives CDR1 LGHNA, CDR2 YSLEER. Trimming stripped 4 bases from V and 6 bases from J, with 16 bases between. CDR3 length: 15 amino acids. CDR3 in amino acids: CASSPRWGGLQPQHF. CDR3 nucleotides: TGCGCCAGCAGCCCTAGGTGGGGGGGCCTTCAGCCCCAGCATTTT.

CDR3 protein: CASSQEIGGLAGYEQYF. The CDR3 coding sequence is TGTGCCAGCAGCCAAGAAATTGGTGGGCTAGCGGGCTACGAGCAGTACTTC. The chain uses TRBV3-1 and TRBJ2-7; TRBD2 aligns across 8 bases. V was clipped by 0 bases and J by 3 bases; unmatched bases: 10. The germline CDR1 and CDR2 sequences are LGHDT and YNNKEL (reference sequence). The CDR3 sequence is 17 residues long.

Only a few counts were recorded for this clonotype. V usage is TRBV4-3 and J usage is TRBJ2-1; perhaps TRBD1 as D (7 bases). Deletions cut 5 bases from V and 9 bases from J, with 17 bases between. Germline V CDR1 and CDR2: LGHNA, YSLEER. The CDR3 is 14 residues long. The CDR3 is CASSTSPRGAEQFF. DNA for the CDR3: TGCGCCAGCAGCACGTCCCCCAGGGGGGCTGAGCAGTTCTTC.

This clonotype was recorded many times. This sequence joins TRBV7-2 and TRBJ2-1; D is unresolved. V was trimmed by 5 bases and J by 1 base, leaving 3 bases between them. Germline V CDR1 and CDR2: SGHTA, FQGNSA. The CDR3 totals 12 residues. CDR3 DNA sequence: TGTGCCAGCAGCGGGTCCTACAATGAGCAGTTCTTC. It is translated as CASSGSYNEQFF.

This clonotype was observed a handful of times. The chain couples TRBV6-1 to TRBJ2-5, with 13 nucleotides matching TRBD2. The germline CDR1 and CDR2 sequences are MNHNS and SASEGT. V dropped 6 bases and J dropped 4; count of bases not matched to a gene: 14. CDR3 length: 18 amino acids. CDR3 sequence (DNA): TGTGCCAGCAGGGGAACTAGCGGGGGGGCCTCTACGGGAGAGACCCAGTACTTC. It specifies CASRGTSGGASTGETQYF.

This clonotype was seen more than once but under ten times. DNA for the CDR3: TGCGCCAGCAGCCAAAGGCAGACTTTAGCCAAAAACATTCAGTACTTC. This translates into CASSQRQTLAKNIQYF. This rearrangement joins TRBV4-1 to TRBJ2-4; D unclear. The length of the CDR3 is 16 residues. Trimming shortened V by 2 bases and J by 0 bases, and 11 bases separated the two germline ends. The germline CDR1 and CDR2 sequences are MGHRA and YSYEKL.

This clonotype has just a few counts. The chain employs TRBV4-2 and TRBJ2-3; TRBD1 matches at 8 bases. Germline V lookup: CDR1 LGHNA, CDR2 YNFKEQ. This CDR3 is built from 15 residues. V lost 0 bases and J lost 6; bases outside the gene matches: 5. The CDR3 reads CASSQDLGTGDTQYF. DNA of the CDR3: TGTGCCAGCAGCCAAGATCTCGGGACAGGCGATACGCAGTATTTT.

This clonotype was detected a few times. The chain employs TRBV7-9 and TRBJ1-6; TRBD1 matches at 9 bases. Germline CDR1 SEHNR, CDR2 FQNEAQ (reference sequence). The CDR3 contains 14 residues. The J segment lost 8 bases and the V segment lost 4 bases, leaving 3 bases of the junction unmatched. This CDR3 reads CASSSRDRDSPLHF. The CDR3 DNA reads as TGTGCCAGCAGCTCCCGGGACAGGGATTCACCCCTCCACTTT. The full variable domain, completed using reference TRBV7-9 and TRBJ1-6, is DTGVSQNPRHKITKRGQNVTFRCDPISEHNRLYWYRQTLGQGPEFLTYFQNEAQLEKSRLLSDRFSAERPKGSFSTLEIQRTEQGDSAMYLCASSSRDRDSPLHFGNGTRLTVT.

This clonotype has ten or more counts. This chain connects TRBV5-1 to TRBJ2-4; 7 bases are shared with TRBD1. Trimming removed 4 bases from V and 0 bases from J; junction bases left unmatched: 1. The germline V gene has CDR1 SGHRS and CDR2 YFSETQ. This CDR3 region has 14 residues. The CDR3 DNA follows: TGCGCCAGCAGCGACAGGGTAGCCAAAAACATTCAGTACTTC. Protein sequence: CASSDRVAKNIQYF. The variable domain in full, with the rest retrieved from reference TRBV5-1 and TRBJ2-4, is KAGVTQTPRYLIKTRGQQVTLSCSPISGHRSVSWYQQTPGQGLQFLFEYFSETQRNKGNFPGRFSGRQFSNSRSEMNVSTLELGDSALYLCASSDRVAKNIQYFGAGTRLSVL.

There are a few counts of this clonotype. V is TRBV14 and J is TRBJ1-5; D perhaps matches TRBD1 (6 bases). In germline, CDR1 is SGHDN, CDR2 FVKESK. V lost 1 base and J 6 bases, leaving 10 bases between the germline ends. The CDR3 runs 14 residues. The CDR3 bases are TGTGCCAGCAGCCAAGGTTCCAGGGGTCAGCCCCAGCATTTT. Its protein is CASSQGSRGQPQHF.